The 7 T cell receptor beta chains presented below share a single source sample, sequenced in a study of blood T cell repertoires in COVID-19. The protocol was immunoSEQ multiplex PCR, while the TCRdb copy is restricted to in-frame clones and leaves out a portion. The sample includes approximately 200,000 clones, around 84% seen only once; the top ten take roughly a sixth. Sequencing input: PBMCs or T cells enriched from blood (not recorded which). These TCRs come from a man aged 35 to 55 who had recovered from COVID-19.

The gene calls are TRBV5-1 and TRBJ2-1; 11 nucleotides align to TRBD2. CDR3 length equals 14 residues. From germline, CDR1 is SGHRS and CDR2 YFSETQ. J lost 8 bases, V lost 2 bases, and 3 bases had no gene match. The CDR3 region is CASSFLAGGYEQFF. CDR3 sequence (DNA): TGCGCCAGCAGCTTCCTAGCGGGGGGCTATGAGCAGTTCTTC.

This chain joins TRBV27 and TRBJ2-1; 9 nucleotides align to TRBD2. The CDR3 is 13 amino acids. Germline V gene lookup returns CDR1 MNHEY and CDR2 SMNVEV (reference sequence). Germline trimming cut 6 bases from V and 7 bases from J; bases unmatched to any gene: 4. CDR3 in amino acids: CASRLSGSNEQFF. The CDR3 nucleotides are TGTGCCAGCAGACTTAGCGGGAGTAATGAGCAGTTCTTC.

The chain employs TRBV4-2 and TRBJ2-7; D is perhaps TRBD2 (5 bases). The germline V and J ends were trimmed by 4 bases and 2 bases, with 15 bases remaining between them. The CDR3 runs to 15 residues. Per the germline V gene, CDR1 is LGHNA and CDR2 is YNFKEQ. The CDR3 spells CASSRDVEGTYEQYF. Here the CDR3 DNA reads TGTGCCAGCAGCCGAGATGTCGAGGGCACCTACGAGCAGTACTTC.

The gene calls are TRBV29-1 and TRBJ1-2; 8 bases align to TRBD1. V lost 2 bases and J lost 2; bases outside the gene matches: 4. CDR1 and CDR2 (germline): SQVTM, ANQGSEA. This CDR3 is built from 14 residues. The CDR3 loop reads CSVETGGQNYGYTF. CDR3 DNA: TGCAGCGTTGAAACAGGGGGACAGAACTATGGCTACACCTTC.

The chain joins TRBV29-1 to TRBJ2-7; tentatively, D is TRBD2 (6 bases). The germline CDR1 and CDR2 sequences are SQVTM and ANQGSEA. V was trimmed by 0 bases and J by 5 bases, leaving 17 bases between them. The CDR3 is made up of 15 amino acids. This CDR3 is CSVEEEGGIFDEQYF. In nucleotides, the CDR3 is TGCAGCGTTGAAGAAGAAGGCGGGATATTTGACGAGCAGTACTTC.

The chain is built from TRBV12-5 and TRBJ2-1; D ambiguous. This CDR3 comprises 12 residues. The V end was cut by 1 base, the J end by 7 bases, with 5 bases between. Germline values: CDR1 LGHNT, CDR2 FRNRAP. The CDR3 here is CASGLDKNEQFF. In nucleotides, the CDR3 is TGTGCTAGTGGTTTGGACAAGAATGAGCAGTTCTTC.

This sequence joins TRBV28 and TRBJ1-1, with TRBD1 as a possible D gene (5 bases). Looked up from germline, CDR1 is MDHEN and CDR2 is SYDVKM. The length of the CDR3 is 11 residues. Trimming pared 7 bases from V and 9 bases from J, leaving 12 bases between. CDR3 residues: CASKQMGQAFF. The DNA of the CDR3 is TGTGCCAGCAAGCAAATGGGGCAAGCTTTCTTT.